Reported below is one T cell receptor (beta chain). Measured with immunoSEQ multiplex PCR; TCRdb has only the in-frame clones, and not every one. Among roughly 120,000 clones listed, roughly 90% were seen once. This entry belongs to a study of T cell responses to AZD1222 COVID-19 vaccine. The CDR3 contains 15 residues. Germline lookup yields CDR1 LNHDA and CDR2 SQIVND (reference sequence). Trimming cost V 4 bases and J 8 bases; bases outside gene matches: 10. This TCR came from an adult who received the AZD1222 COVID-19 vaccine. The sample in question was peripheral blood, obtained 28 days after the second AZD1222 dose. The V gene is TRBV19, the J gene TRBJ2-1; 8 bases map to TRBD2. CDR3 coding DNA: TGTGCCAGTAGTAGCGGGACTAGAAGTTTAGATGAGCAGTTCTTC. It specifies CASSSGTRSLDEQFF.